A single sample is the source of the 27 T cell receptor beta chains below, sequenced in a study of cytomegalovirus exposure and HLA in healthy donors. PCR involved 60 Vbeta and 13 Jbeta primers. The repertoire was sequenced with immunoSEQ multiplex PCR; TCRdb's copy has only in-frame clones and lacks some. This table has a few hundred thousand clones, around four fifths appearing once. Sequenced material: PBMCs. These receptors originate from a woman aged 40-49 years in good health and CMV-seronegative.

The chain couples TRBV5-5 to TRBJ1-1, with D possibly matching TRBD1 (6 bases). This CDR3 is 15 amino acids long. Trimming took 4 bases from V and 3 from J, leaving 16 bases between them. CDR1 is SGHKS, CDR2 YYEKEE, per germline (reference sequence). The CDR3 DNA reads TGTGCCAGCAGCGCGTTAGACAGGATGTACACTGAAGCTTTCTTT. As protein: CASSALDRMYTEAFF.

In this sample, this clone turned up once. The chain is built from TRBV5-1 and TRBJ2-5; TRBD1 might be the D (5 bases). With the DNA end fitting TRBJ2-7 better, the J assignment may be wrong. Per germline, CDR1 SGHRS and CDR2 YFSETQ. The CDR3 covers 14 residues. CDR3 region: CASSSMTASYEQYF. DNA for the CDR3: TGCGCCAGCAGCTCGATGACAGCGTCCTACGAGCAGTACTTC.

The chain carries TRBV7-9 and TRBJ2-3, with TRBD2 matching 11 bases. The trim removed 1 base at V and 5 bases at J, leaving 8 bases unmatched. Per germline, CDR1 SEHNR and CDR2 FQNEAQ (reference sequence). CDR3 length: 17 residues. CDR3 amino acids: CASSLGTSGSFGDTQYF. In nucleotides, the CDR3 is TGTGCCAGCAGCTTAGGGACTAGCGGGTCCTTCGGAGATACGCAGTATTTT.

The chain uses TRBV7-2 and TRBJ2-3; 7 positions agree with TRBD1. CDR3 length: 18 residues. V lost 7 bases and J lost 4; bases outside the gene matches: 20. The germline gives CDR1 SGHTA, CDR2 FQGNSA. The CDR3 is CASTLRGTVFDWADTQYF. CDR3 bases: TGTGCCAGCACCCTTAGGGGGACAGTTTTTGATTGGGCAGATACGCAGTATTTT. Full variable domain (outside the CDR3, taken from reference TRBV7-2 and TRBJ2-3): GAGVSQSPSNKVTEKGKDVELRCDPISGHTALYWYRQSLGQGLEFLIYFQGNSAPDKSGLPSDRFSAERTGGSVSTLTIQRTQQEDSAVYLCASTLRGTVFDWADTQYFGPGTRLTVL.

V and J are TRBV6-6 and TRBJ1-5, with 8 bases aligning to TRBD1. The CDR3 is made up of 15 amino acids. Trimming took 5 bases from V and 6 from J; bases not matched to a gene: 9. From germline, CDR1 is MNHNY and CDR2 SVGAGI (reference sequence). Written as DNA, the CDR3 is TGTGCCAGCAGTCGCGACAGGGGCGATATTCAGCCCCAGCATTTT. Its translation is CASSRDRGDIQPQHF.

The V gene is TRBV5-4, the J gene TRBJ1-6, with TRBD1 matching 9 bases. Germline V gives CDR1 SGHNT, CDR2 YYREEE (reference sequence). This CDR3 spans 15 amino acids. With 2 bases clipped from V and 12 bases from J, the junction kept 9 bases outside the gene matches. The CDR3 is CASSLRTGAVGPLHF. DNA for the CDR3: TGTGCCAGCAGCTTACGGACAGGGGCCGTCGGACCCCTCCACTTT.

Only a few counts were recorded for this clone. V and J are TRBV9 and TRBJ2-3; 8 nucleotides agree with TRBD2. The J segment lost 1 base and the V segment lost 3 bases, leaving 10 bases of the junction unmatched. This CDR3 contains 17 residues. CDR1 is SGDLS and CDR2 is YYNGEE in the germline V gene. CDR3 DNA sequence: TGTGCCAGCAGCGCACGCAGCTTTAGCGGGGGCACAGATACGCAGTATTTT. As protein: CASSARSFSGGTDTQYF.

This clone was seen a few times. The chain couples TRBV6-6 to TRBJ1-1; no clear D gene. The ends were cut back, 7 bases at V and 6 bases at J, with 21 bases in the middle. This CDR3 comprises 15 residues. The germline V gene has CDR1 MNHNY and CDR2 SVGAGI (reference sequence). The CDR3 reads CASTPELTAGAEAFF. For the CDR3, the DNA is TGTGCCAGCACCCCAGAGTTGACGGCCGGGGCTGAAGCTTTCTTT.

The chain recombines TRBV30 with TRBJ1-4; maybe TRBD1 (5 bases). This CDR3 has 15 amino acids. Looked up from germline, CDR1 is GTSNPN and CDR2 is SVGIG (reference sequence). V was cut by 2 bases and J by 8 bases, with 18 bases left in between. The CDR3, as DNA: TGTGCCTGGAGTACTAATAGGGGCGCTGCCGAAAAACTGTTTTTT. Translated, it gives CAWSTNRGAAEKLFF.

The chain joins TRBV28 to TRBJ2-3; D may be TRBD1 (6 bases). Germline CDR1 MDHEN, CDR2 SYDVKM. Trimming cost V 6 bases and J 6 bases, with 16 bases left between them. The length of the CDR3 is 14 residues. The CDR3 bases are TGTGCCAGCAGCTTAATGACAGGAGCGGATACGCAGTATTTT. Protein sequence: CASSLMTGADTQYF. The entire variable domain, with the rest obtained from reference TRBV28 and TRBJ2-3, is as follows: DVKVTQSSRYLVKRTGEKVFLECVQDMDHENMFWYRQDPGLGLRLIYFSYDVKMKEKGDIPEGYSVSREKKERFSLILESASTNQTSMYLCASSLMTGADTQYFGPGTRLTVL.

This clone came up once. The rearrangement joins TRBV19 to TRBJ1-2, with D unresolved. This CDR3 spans 13 amino acids. Germline V gene sequence: CDR1 LNHDA, CDR2 SQIVND (reference sequence). Trimming left V 7 bases short and J 0 bases short, with 9 bases between. CDR3 residues: CASTLNSNYGYTF. CDR3 in DNA: TGTGCCAGTACCTTAAACTCTAACTATGGCTACACCTTC.

CDR3 region: CASSLERFGGTDTQYF. As DNA, the CDR3 is TGTGCCAGCAGCTTAGAGAGATTCGGGGGCACAGATACGCAGTATTTT. The chain joins TRBV7-6 to TRBJ2-3; D may be TRBD2 (5 bases). The length of the CDR3 is 16 residues. From germline, CDR1 is SGHVS and CDR2 FNYEAQ. V was trimmed by 1 base and J by 1 base, leaving 12 bases between them.

The V gene is TRBV21-1, the J gene TRBJ2-7; TRBD1, the table's D call, was not compared with the DNA. TRBV21-1 is deemed a pseudogene. This CDR3 is 17 amino acids long. This CDR3 is CASSKWAGILISYEQYF. The CDR3 DNA is TGTGCCAGCAGCAAATGGGCAGGGATCCTCATCTCCTACGAGCAGTACTTC.

CDR3: CASSLDGVLRGETQYF. The CDR3 coding sequence is TGTGCCAGCAGTTTAGACGGAGTTCTTAGGGGAGAGACCCAGTACTTC. This chain connects TRBV27 to TRBJ2-5, with D possibly TRBD1 on 5 matching bases. The CDR3 has 16 amino acids. V dropped 2 bases and J dropped 4 bases, with 17 bases sitting between them. CDR1 and CDR2 from the germline V gene are MNHEY and SMNVEV (reference sequence).

The V gene is TRBV6-5, the J gene TRBJ2-4; D may be TRBD1 (6 bases). Germline V lookup: CDR1 MNHEY, CDR2 SVGAGI. Trimming stripped 6 bases from V and 6 bases from J, with 18 bases between. The CDR3 runs 15 residues. This CDR3 reads CASRPLTGGGNIQYF. CDR3 nucleotide sequence: TGTGCCAGCAGACCTTTGACAGGAGGAGGAAACATTCAGTACTTC.

The genes are TRBV6-1 and TRBJ2-4; 7 bases agree with TRBD2. Germline V gene data show CDR1 as MNHNS and CDR2 as SASEGT. V lost 6 bases, J lost 7 bases, and 9 bases stayed unmatched. The CDR3 runs to 14 residues. CDR3 nucleotides: TGTGCCAGCAGCTCCGGACTAGTGGGGAACATTCAGTACTTC. Amino acid sequence: CASSSGLVGNIQYF.

This chain connects TRBV6-5 to TRBJ2-2, with 10 positions matching TRBD1. There are 15 residues in the CDR3. J gave up 5 bases and V 8 bases, and 8 bases lay outside the gene matches. CDR1 is MNHEY, CDR2 SVGAGI, per germline. Here the CDR3 DNA reads TGTGCCAGCGGGGTGCGGACAGGGGGTACCGGGGAGCTGTTTTTT. This encodes CASGVRTGGTGELFF.

The chain links TRBV7-9 to TRBJ2-7; 9 positions match TRBD1. Losses at the gene ends were 5 bases for V and 5 bases for J; bases not matched to a gene: 10. The V gene's germline CDR1 is SEHNR and CDR2 FQNEAQ (reference sequence). This CDR3 has 15 amino acids. As DNA, the CDR3 is TGTGCCAGCAGCACGCCCGGGACAGGGATTAACGAGCAGTACTTC. Translated: CASSTPGTGINEQYF.

This chain links TRBV19 with TRBJ1-1; no firm D call. CDR1 and CDR2 (germline): LNHDA, SQIVND (reference sequence). This CDR3 contains 14 residues. Trimming left V 7 bases short and J 0 bases short, with 12 bases between. The CDR3 region is CASTTPRVNTEAFF. In DNA, the CDR3 is TGTGCCAGTACCACCCCGCGGGTGAACACTGAAGCTTTCTTT. Looking up the rest from reference TRBV19 and TRBJ1-1 gives the full variable domain: DGGITQSPKYLFRKEGQNVTLSCEQNLNHDAMYWYRQDPGQGLRLIYYSQIVNDFQKGDIAEGYSVSREKKESFPLTVTSAQKNPTAFYLCASTTPRVNTEAFFGQGTRLTVV.

There are a few counts of this clone. The rearrangement uses TRBV4-3 and TRBJ1-1, with TRBD1 matching over 8 bases. CDR1 is LGHNA, CDR2 YSLEER, per germline. J gave up 5 bases and V 2 bases, and 7 bases lay outside the gene matches. This CDR3 comprises 15 residues. CDR3 residues: CASSQSQGAGTEAFF. DNA for the CDR3: TGCGCCAGCAGCCAATCTCAGGGGGCCGGAACTGAAGCTTTCTTT.

This clone showed up just a few times. One end of the junction is discordant with germline, which a read error may explain. J is TRBJ2-7 and V is TRBV9; D uncertain. CDR1 SGDLS and CDR2 YYNGEE come from the germline V gene. This CDR3 spans 16 amino acids. CDR3 sequence: CAGSPPPQVFSYEQYF. The CDR3 bases are TGTGCCGGCAGCCCTCCCCCCCAGGTTTTTTCCTACGAGCAGTACTTC.

The genes are TRBV19 and TRBJ2-7, with D perhaps TRBD1 (6 bases). Trimming pared 1 base from V and 2 bases from J, leaving 15 bases between. Germline lookup yields CDR1 LNHDA and CDR2 SQIVND (reference sequence). The CDR3 covers 16 residues. CDR3 sequence: CASSIAPRQEPYEQYF. CDR3 coding DNA: TGTGCCAGTAGTATAGCTCCACGACAGGAACCCTACGAGCAGTACTTC.

About this clone: This sample includes further DNA sequences coding for the same CDR3. This chain links TRBV29-1 with TRBJ1-1; D not certain. Between the trimmed V and J ends, which lost 4 bases and 3 bases, there was a span of 9 bases. This CDR3 is 12 amino acids long. Germline V gives CDR1 SQVTM, CDR2 ANQGSEA. The CDR3 loop is CSVGPGDTEAFF. The CDR3 DNA sequence: TGCAGCGTTGGCCCCGGGGACACTGAAGCTTTCTTT.

V gene TRBV19 combines with J gene TRBJ1-1, with D uncertain. CDR1 is LNHDA and CDR2 is SQIVND in the germline V gene (reference sequence). V gave up 2 bases and J gave up 1 base, with 8 bases separating them. The CDR3 is 14 residues long. For the CDR3, the DNA is TGTGCCAGTAGTATAAAAATTAAGAACACTGAAGCTTTCTTT. Protein: CASSIKIKNTEAFF.

The chain links TRBV11-2 to TRBJ1-5; the D is unclear. This CDR3 is 12 amino acids long. Trimming took off 5 bases at V and 6 bases at J, with 8 bases between the two ends. Germline CDR1 is SGHAT and CDR2 is FQNNGV. Here the CDR3 reads CASSPPGQPQHF. The CDR3 DNA reads as TGTGCCAGCAGCCCTCCGGGTCAGCCCCAGCATTTT.

The rearrangement links TRBV19 to TRBJ2-2; D is uncertain. Germline CDR1 is LNHDA and CDR2 is SQIVND (reference sequence). Between the trimmed V and J ends, which lost 5 bases and 5 bases, there was a span of 12 bases. The CDR3 runs to 14 residues. CDR3 residues: CASSPVRATGELFF. In DNA form, the CDR3 reads TGTGCCAGTAGTCCGGTGCGAGCGACCGGGGAGCTGTTTTTT.

A single count supports this clone. The chain joins TRBV11-3 to TRBJ1-2; unclear D gene. The CDR3 consists of 14 residues. Germline-derived CDR1 and CDR2 are SGHNT and YENEEA. V lost 1 base and J 4 bases, leaving 10 bases between the germline ends. DNA for the CDR3: TGTGCCAGCAGCTTAGGATTCCGGGGCTATGGCTACACCTTC. The encoded protein is CASSLGFRGYGYTF.